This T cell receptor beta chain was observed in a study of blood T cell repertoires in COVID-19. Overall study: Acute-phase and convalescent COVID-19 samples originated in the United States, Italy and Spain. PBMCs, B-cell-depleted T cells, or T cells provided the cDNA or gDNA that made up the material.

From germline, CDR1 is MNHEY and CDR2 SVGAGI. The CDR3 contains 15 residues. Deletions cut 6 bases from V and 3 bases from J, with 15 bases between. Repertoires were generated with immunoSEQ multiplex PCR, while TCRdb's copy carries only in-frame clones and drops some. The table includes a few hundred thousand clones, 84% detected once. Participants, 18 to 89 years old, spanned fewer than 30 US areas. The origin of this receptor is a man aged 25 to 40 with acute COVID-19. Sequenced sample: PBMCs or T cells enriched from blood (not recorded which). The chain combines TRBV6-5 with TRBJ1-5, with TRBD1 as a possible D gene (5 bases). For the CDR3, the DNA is TGTGCCAGCAGACGCATTGACAGCTCCAATCAGCCCCAGCATTTT. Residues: CASRRIDSSNQPQHF.